This T cell receptor beta chain was sequenced during a study of prognosis after radiotherapy for stage I lung cancer. The overall study: Stage I non-small cell lung cancer patients were enrolled between April 2018 and January 2019. Patients (more than 12 men, about 6 women) were aged roughly 50 to 84, median approximately 74 years. All of the patients with non-small cell lung cancer, including about seven who had refused surgery, were considered to be medically inoperable. Study-wide points: Before stereotactic body radiation therapy the median unique TCR clone count was fewer than 11,000, and afterwards it fell to around 6,800.

This clonotype was seen repeatedly, ten times or more. What it binds is unknown. The ends were cut back, 6 bases at V and 2 bases at J, with 12 bases in the middle. The CDR3 is 14 residues long. Germline V gene sequence: CDR1 LNHNV, CDR2 YYDKDF (reference sequence). Two rounds of multiplex PCR amplified TCR beta CDR3 from genomic DNA. First-round PCR used primers specific to each TRBV and TRBJ gene. From the multiplex PCR reads, TCRdb called clonotypes with MiXCR, one entry per CDR3 protein. The sample has approximately 18,000 distinct CDR3 sequences, 45% to 50% seen once. The chain employs TRBV15 and TRBJ2-3; D unresolved. The TCR comes from a donor of 50 years or more with non-small cell lung cancer. The sequencing here drew on PBMCs, taken before or after stereotactic body radiation therapy (not recorded which). CDR3 protein: CATRAGSITDTQYF. CDR3 DNA sequence: TGTGCCACCAGGGCAGGATCGATCACAGATACGCAGTATTTT. The whole variable domain, remainder taken from reference TRBV15 and TRBJ2-3, is DAMVIQNPRYQVTQFGKPVTLSCSQTLNHNVMYWYQQKSSQAPKLLFHYYDKDFNNEADTPDNFQSRRPNTSFCFLDIRSPGLGDTAMYLCATRAGSITDTQYFGPGTRLTVL.